This TCR beta chain comes out of a study of OX40 agonist ivuxolimab in advanced cancers. The germline V gene has CDR1 KGHSH and CDR2 LQKENI. This CDR3 comprises 17 residues. The V gene lost 6 bases and the J gene lost 3 bases, with 21 bases spanning the gap. Comments on this clone: Its specificity is unknown.

Clones were sequenced by immunoSEQ multiplex PCR, and TCRdb holds only the in-frame ones, with some missing. The table has over 80,000 clones, more than 75% seen once. Study-wide findings and caveats: With doses of 0.1 to 3.0 mg/kg, CD4+ and CD8+ blood T cells had undergone clonal expansion by week 6. Relative to CD4+ cells, CD8+ T cells on average had more expanded clones.

The chain combines TRBV18 with TRBJ1-5, with a possible D match to TRBD1 (5 bases). The starting material was CD4+ or CD8+ T cells sorted from blood, obtained in a trial of the OX40 agonist ivuxolimab. The sequence was obtained from an adult with an advanced solid tumor such as melanoma, head and neck, liver or kidney cancer. CDR3 nucleotides: TGTGCCAGCTCCCCTCTCGGGGGATCCTTGATCAATCAGCCCCAGCATTTT. Translating gives CASSPLGGSLINQPQHF.